One and the same sample provided the 2 T cell receptor beta chains below, sequenced in a study of monozygotic twins with inflammatory bowel disease. Following a re-call of the 5' RACE reads, TCRdb has one entry per CDR3 protein and lacks DNA. Its table lists around 220,000 distinct CDR3 sequences. The sample consisted of blood. The origin of the receptors is a human donor with ulcerative colitis or Crohn's disease, or a healthy co-twin of an affected twin (not recorded which).

This rearrangement joins TRBV30 to TRBJ2-7; TCRdb proposes TRBD2, but this gene call is untestable without DNA. The CDR3 sequence is 16 residues long. CDR1 and CDR2 (germline): GTSNPN, SVGIG (reference sequence). Here the CDR3 reads CAWSVAGGKVGYEQYF.

The chain is built from TRBV11-2 and TRBJ2-7; no DNA is available, so the TRBD1 call from TCRdb remains unchecked. The CDR3 runs 13 residues. Germline CDR1 reads SGHAT; CDR2 reads FQNNGV. The CDR3 here is CASSFPGFYEQYF. Variable domain in full (rest from reference TRBV11-2 and TRBJ2-7): EAGVAQSPRYKIIEKRQSVAFWCNPISGHATLYWYQQILGQGPKLLIQFQNNGVVDDSQLPKDRFSAERLKGVDSTLKIQPAKLEDSAVYLCASSFPGFYEQYFGPGTRLTVT.